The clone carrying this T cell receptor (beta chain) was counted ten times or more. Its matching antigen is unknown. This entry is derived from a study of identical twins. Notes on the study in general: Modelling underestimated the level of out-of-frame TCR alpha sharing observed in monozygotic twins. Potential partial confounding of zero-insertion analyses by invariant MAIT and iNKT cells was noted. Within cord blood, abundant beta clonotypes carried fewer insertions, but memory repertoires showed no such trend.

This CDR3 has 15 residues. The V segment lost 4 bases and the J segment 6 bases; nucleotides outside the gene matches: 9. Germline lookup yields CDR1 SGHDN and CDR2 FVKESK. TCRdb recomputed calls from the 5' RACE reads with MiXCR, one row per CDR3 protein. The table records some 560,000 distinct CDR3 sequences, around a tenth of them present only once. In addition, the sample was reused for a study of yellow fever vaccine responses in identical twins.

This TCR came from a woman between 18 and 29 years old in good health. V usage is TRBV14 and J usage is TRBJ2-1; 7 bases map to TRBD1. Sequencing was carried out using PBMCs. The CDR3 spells CASSPGTVWGNEQFF. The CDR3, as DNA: TGTGCCAGCAGCCCAGGGACAGTGTGGGGCAATGAGCAGTTCTTC.